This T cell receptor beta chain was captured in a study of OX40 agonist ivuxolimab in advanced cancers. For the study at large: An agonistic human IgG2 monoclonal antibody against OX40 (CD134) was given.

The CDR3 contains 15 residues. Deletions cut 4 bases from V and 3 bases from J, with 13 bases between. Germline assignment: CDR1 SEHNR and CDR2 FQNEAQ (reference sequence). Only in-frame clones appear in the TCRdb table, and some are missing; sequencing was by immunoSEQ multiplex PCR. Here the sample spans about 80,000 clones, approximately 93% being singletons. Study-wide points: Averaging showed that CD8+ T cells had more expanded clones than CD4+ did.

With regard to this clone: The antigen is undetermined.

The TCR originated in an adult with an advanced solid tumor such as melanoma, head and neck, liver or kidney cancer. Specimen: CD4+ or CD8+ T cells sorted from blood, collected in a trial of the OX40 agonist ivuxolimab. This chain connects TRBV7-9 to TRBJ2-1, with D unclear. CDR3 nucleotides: TGTGCCAGCAGCTCCTCATCGGACCTCTACAATGAGCAGTTCTTC. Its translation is CASSSSSDLYNEQFF.